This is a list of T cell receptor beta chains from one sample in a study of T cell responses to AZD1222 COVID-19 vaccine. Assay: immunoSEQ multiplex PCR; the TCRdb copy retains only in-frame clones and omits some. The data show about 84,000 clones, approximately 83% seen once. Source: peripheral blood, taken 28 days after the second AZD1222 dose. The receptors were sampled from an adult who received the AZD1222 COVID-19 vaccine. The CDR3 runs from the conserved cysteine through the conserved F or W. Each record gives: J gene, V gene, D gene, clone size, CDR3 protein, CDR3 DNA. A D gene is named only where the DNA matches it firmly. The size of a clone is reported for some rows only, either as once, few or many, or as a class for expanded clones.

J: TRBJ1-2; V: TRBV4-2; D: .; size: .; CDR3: CASSQDMGDFGYGYTF; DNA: TGTGCCAGCAGCCAAGATATGGGGGACTTCGGCTATGGCTACACCTTC
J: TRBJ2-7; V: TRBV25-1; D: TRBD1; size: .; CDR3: CASSAGGDEQYF; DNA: TGTGCCAGCAGTGCAGGGGGCGACGAGCAGTACTTC
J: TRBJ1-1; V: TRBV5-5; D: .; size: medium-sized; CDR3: CASSLWAGMNTEAFF; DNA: TGTGCCAGCAGCTTATGGGCAGGGATGAACACTGAAGCTTTCTTT
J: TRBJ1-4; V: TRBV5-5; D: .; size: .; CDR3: CASSIYRVGLGANEKLFF; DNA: TGTGCCAGCAGCATATACAGGGTGGGCTTGGGAGCTAATGAAAAACTGTTTTTT
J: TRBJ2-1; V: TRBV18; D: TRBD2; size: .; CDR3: CASSPLPSGGYNEQFF; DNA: TGTGCCAGCTCACCACTCCCTAGCGGGGGATACAATGAGCAGTTCTTC
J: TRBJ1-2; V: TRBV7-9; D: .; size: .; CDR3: CASSDSRRGYGYTF; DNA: TGTGCCAGCAGCGACAGCCGGAGGGGCTATGGCTACACCTTC
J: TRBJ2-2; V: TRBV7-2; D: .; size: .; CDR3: CASSPNTGELFF; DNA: TGTGCCAGCAGCCCGAACACCGGGGAGCTGTTTTTT
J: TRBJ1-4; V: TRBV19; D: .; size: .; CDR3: CASSTGSVVHEKLFF; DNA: TGTGCCAGTAGTACGGGGTCGGTAGTTCATGAAAAACTGTTTTTT
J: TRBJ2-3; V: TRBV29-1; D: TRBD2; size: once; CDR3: CSARSGGTDTQYF; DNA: TGCAGCGCCCGATCGGGGGGGACAGATACGCAGTATTTT
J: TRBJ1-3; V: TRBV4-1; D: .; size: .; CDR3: CASSQGPTVSGNTIYF; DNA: TGCGCCAGCAGCCAAGGGCCGACAGTCTCTGGAAACACCATATATTTT
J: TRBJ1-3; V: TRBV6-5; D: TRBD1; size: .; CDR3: CASSYSGTVGNTIYF; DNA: TGTGCCAGCAGTTACTCCGGGACAGTAGGAAACACCATATATTTT
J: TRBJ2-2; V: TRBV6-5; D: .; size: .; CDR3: CASSFQGGTGELFF; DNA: TGTGCCAGCAGTTTTCAGGGGGGCACCGGGGAGCTGTTTTTT
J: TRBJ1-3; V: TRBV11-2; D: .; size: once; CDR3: CASSWGRSDGSSGNTIYF; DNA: TGTGCCAGCAGCTGGGGGCGCAGTGACGGGAGCTCTGGAAACACCATATATTTT
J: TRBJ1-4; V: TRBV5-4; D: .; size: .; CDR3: CASSSGPRNEKLFF; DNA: TGTGCCAGCAGCTCGGGTCCTAGAAATGAAAAACTGTTTTTT
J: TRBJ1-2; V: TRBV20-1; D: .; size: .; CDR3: CSAGRAYGYTF; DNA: TGCAGTGCTGGAAGAGCTTATGGCTACACCTTC
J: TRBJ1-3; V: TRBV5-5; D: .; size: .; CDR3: CASSLLLSGAGNTIYF; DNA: TGTGCCAGCAGCTTATTGCTATCGGGGGCTGGAAACACCATATATTTT
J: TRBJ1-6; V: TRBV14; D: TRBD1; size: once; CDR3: CASSHPTGGGSPLHF; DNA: TGTGCCAGCAGCCATCCTACAGGGGGTGGTTCACCCCTCCACTTT
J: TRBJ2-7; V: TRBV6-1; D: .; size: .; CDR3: CASSVSLNRVGSYEQYF; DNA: TGTGCCAGCAGTGTTTCCCTAAACAGGGTAGGATCCTACGAGCAGTACTTC
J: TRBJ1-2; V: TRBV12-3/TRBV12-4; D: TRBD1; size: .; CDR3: CASSPGQTYGYTF; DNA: TGTGCCAGCAGCCCGGGACAGACCTATGGCTACACCTTC
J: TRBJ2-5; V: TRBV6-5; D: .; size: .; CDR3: CASSYGGTETQYF; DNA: TGTGCCAGCAGTTACGGGGGGACGGAGACCCAGTACTTC
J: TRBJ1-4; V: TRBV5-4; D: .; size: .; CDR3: CASSLRGGEKLFF; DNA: TGTGCCAGCAGCTTGAGAGGCGGAGAAAAACTGTTTTTT
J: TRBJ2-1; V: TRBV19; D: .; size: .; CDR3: CASSGSGLRYNEQFF; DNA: TGTGCCAGTAGTGGATCAGGGTTGCGATACAATGAGCAGTTCTTC
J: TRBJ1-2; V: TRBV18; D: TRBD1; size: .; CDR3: CASSPRFSGQSYGYTF; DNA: TGTGCCAGCTCACCACGGTTTTCGGGACAGAGCTATGGCTACACCTTC
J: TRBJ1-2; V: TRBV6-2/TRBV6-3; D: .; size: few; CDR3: CASSPGWSYGYTF; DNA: TGTGCCAGCAGTCCAGGGTGGAGCTATGGCTACACCTTC
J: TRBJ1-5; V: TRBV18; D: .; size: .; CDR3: CASSPAINQPQHF; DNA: TGTGCCAGCTCCCCAGCAATCAATCAGCCCCAGCATTTT
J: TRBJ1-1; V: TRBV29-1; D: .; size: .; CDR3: CSVEFLVNTEAFF; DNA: TGCAGCGTTGAATTTTTGGTGAACACTGAAGCTTTCTTT
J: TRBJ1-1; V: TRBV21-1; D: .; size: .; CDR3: CASSKVGTGPNTEAFF; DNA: TGTGCCAGCAGCAAAGTAGGGACAGGCCCCAACACTGAAGCTTTCTTT
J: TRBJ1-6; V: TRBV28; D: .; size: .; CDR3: CASSPILGESPLHF; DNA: TGTGCCAGCAGCCCGATCCTAGGAGAATCACCCCTCCACTTT
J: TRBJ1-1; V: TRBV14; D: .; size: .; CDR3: CASSLKGGTEAFF; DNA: TGTGCCAGCAGCCTAAAGGGTGGAACTGAAGCTTTCTTT
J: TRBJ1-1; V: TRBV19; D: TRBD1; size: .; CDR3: CASIGQGADTEAFF; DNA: TGTGCCAGTATCGGACAGGGGGCAGACACTGAAGCTTTCTTT
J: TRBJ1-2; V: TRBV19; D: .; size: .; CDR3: CASSPTGIPIYGYTF; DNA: TGTGCCAGTAGTCCGACCGGCATCCCTATCTATGGCTACACCTTC
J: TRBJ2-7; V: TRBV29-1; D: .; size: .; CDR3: CSVKDGTYEQYF; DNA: TGCAGCGTCAAGGACGGGACCTACGAGCAGTACTTC
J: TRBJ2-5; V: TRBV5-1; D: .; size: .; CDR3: CASSIRQETQYF; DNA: TGCGCCAGCAGCATCAGACAAGAGACCCAGTACTTC
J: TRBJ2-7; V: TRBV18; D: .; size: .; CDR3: CASSPSSTYEQYF; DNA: TGTGCCAGCTCACCATCCAGCACCTACGAGCAGTACTTC
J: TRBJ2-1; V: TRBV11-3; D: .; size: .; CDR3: CASSFSSRNNEQFF; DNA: TGTGCCAGCAGCTTTAGCAGTAGGAATAATGAGCAGTTCTTC
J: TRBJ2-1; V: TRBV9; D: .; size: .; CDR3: CASSATDYNEQFF; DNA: TGTGCCAGCAGCGCTACAGACTACAATGAGCAGTTCTTC
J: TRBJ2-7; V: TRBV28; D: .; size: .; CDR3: CASRWGGDSYEQYF; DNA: TGTGCCAGCAGGTGGGGCGGGGATTCCTACGAGCAGTACTTC